This passage covers 19 T cell receptor beta chains from one sample sequenced in a study of blood T cell repertoires in COVID-19 (TCRdb year 2020). The library was generated by the immunoSEQ multiplex PCR assay. TCRdb limited this immuneACCESS table to in-frame rearrangements with V and J called. A share of clones is missing; checked studies link under half to unresolved V genes, and the rest is unexplained. The table for this sample lists around 150,000 clones; roughly 80% of them were counted only once. Approximately 11% of the sample rests with the top ten. The sequencing input was peripheral blood. Receptors originate from a man aged 60 to 75 who had recovered from COVID-19.

The chain uses TRBV5-4 and TRBJ2-3, with TRBD2 matching 13 bases. The trim removed 0 bases at V and 0 bases at J, leaving 7 bases unmatched. CDR3 length: 19 residues. Germline values: CDR1 SGHNT, CDR2 YYREEE (reference sequence). CDR3 DNA sequence: TGTGCCAGCAGCTTGGCTGTACTAGCGGGAGGGTTGAGCACAGATACGCAGTATTTT. Protein product: CASSLAVLAGGLSTDTQYF. Drawing the rest from reference TRBV5-4 and TRBJ2-3, the complete variable domain is ETGVTQSPTHLIKTRGQQVTLRCSSQSGHNTVSWYQQALGQGPQFIFQYYREEENGRGNFPPRFSGLQFPNYSSELNVNALELDDSALYLCASSLAVLAGGLSTDTQYFGPGTRLTVL.

In DNA, the CDR3 is TGTGCCAGCTCACCGTTGGGGACAAGAAACACTGAAGCTTTCTTT. Translating gives CASSPLGTRNTEAFF. The chain couples TRBV18 to TRBJ1-1; D is possibly TRBD1 (6 bases). The germline V gene encodes CDR1 KGHSH and CDR2 LQKENI. The CDR3 spans 15 residues. V lost 3 bases to trimming and J lost 2 bases, with 13 bases between them.

The chain is built from TRBV4-3 and TRBJ1-4, with 7 nucleotides matching TRBD1. Trimming took 3 bases from V and 0 from J; bases not matched to a gene: 7. Germline assignment: CDR1 LGHNA and CDR2 YSLEER. The CDR3 is 17 amino acids. DNA of the CDR3: TGCGCCAGCAGCCACCGGAGGGGGCCTGCAACTAATGAAAAACTGTTTTTT. Translated: CASSHRRGPATNEKLFF.

V is TRBV6-4 and J is TRBJ2-5; 7 bases match TRBD1. The trim removed 6 bases at V and 4 bases at J, leaving 5 bases unmatched. Germline V gene data show CDR1 as MRHNA and CDR2 as SNTAGT. The CDR3 runs 13 residues. CDR3 nucleotides: TGTGCCAGCAGCGCAAACAGGGGAGAGACCCAGTACTTC. This translates into CASSANRGETQYF.

The chain links TRBV15 to TRBJ2-2, with 11 nucleotides matching TRBD2. Germline V gives CDR1 LNHNV, CDR2 YYDKDF (reference sequence). The V segment lost 0 bases and the J segment 3 bases; nucleotides outside the gene matches: 0. CDR3 length equals 16 residues. The CDR3: CATSRELAGDTGELFF. The DNA for the CDR3 is TGTGCCACCAGCAGAGAACTAGCGGGAGACACCGGGGAGCTGTTTTTT.

CDR3 in DNA: TGTGCCTGGAGTCTGGCGGCCTACCAAGAGACCCAGTACTTC. Protein: CAWSLAAYQETQYF. The chain has TRBV30 and TRBJ2-5; D remains ambiguous. From germline, CDR1 is GTSNPN and CDR2 SVGIG (reference sequence). The V and J ends lost 2 bases and 0 bases respectively, with 10 bases between them. The CDR3 has 14 residues. The entire variable domain, with the rest obtained from reference TRBV30 and TRBJ2-5, is as follows: SQTIHQWPATLVQPVGSPLSLECTVEGTSNPNLYWYRQAAGRGLQLLFYSVGIGQISSEVPQNLSASRPQDRQFILSSKKLLLSDSGFYLCAWSLAAYQETQYFGPGTRLLVL.

This clone was found a few times. The chain employs TRBV3-1 (or the pseudogene TRBV3-2) and TRBJ2-7; 10 positions agree with TRBD2. Unmatched junction bases numbered 3, after V lost 1 base and J lost 3 bases. CDR1 and CDR2 (germline): LGHDT, YNNKEL (reference sequence). This CDR3 has 15 residues. CDR3 coding DNA: TGTGCCAGCAGCCAAGGAACTAGCGGGGTCTACGAGCAGTACTTC. Its protein product is CASSQGTSGVYEQYF.

The V gene is TRBV30, the J gene TRBJ2-6, with 7 bases that match TRBD1. V shed 1 base, J shed 5 bases, and the junction held 5 bases outside the gene matches. This CDR3 is 15 amino acids long. CDR1 and CDR2 (germline): GTSNPN, SVGIG (reference sequence). CDR3 DNA: TGTGCCTGGAGTGAGGGGGCAGTTCGGGCCAACGTCCTGACTTTC. It yields the protein CAWSEGAVRANVLTF.

The gene calls are TRBV19 and TRBJ1-1; possibly TRBD1 for D (5 bases). Germline assignment: CDR1 LNHDA and CDR2 SQIVND (reference sequence). This CDR3 comprises 16 residues. V lost 6 bases and J lost 6, with 23 bases in between. The CDR3 here is CASRPPGVTVRSEAFF. CDR3 coding DNA: TGTGCCAGTAGACCCCCGGGGGTGACAGTTCGCTCTGAAGCTTTCTTT.

In this sample, this clone turned up a few times. This sequence joins TRBV3-1 (or the pseudogene TRBV3-2) and TRBJ1-2; D uncertain. Germline-derived CDR1 and CDR2 are LGHDT and YNNKEL (reference sequence). The CDR3 consists of 15 residues. V lost 4 bases and J lost 8, with 20 bases in between. The CDR3 coding sequence is TGTGCCAGCAGCCCCCGGGAGCCAAAAACGGGCGGCTACACCTTC. It specifies CASSPREPKTGGYTF.

The chain links TRBV9 to TRBJ2-5, with D possibly TRBD1 on 5 matching bases. This CDR3 has 14 amino acids. Germline assignment: CDR1 SGDLS and CDR2 YYNGEE. V was shortened by 2 bases and J by 5 bases, with 13 bases between the two germline ends. Written as DNA, the CDR3 is TGTGCCAGCAGCGTCACAGGAATCGCGGAGACCCAGTACTTC. Translated, it gives CASSVTGIAETQYF.

This sequence joins TRBV7-8 and TRBJ1-1, with a weak D call TRBD1 (6 bases). The CDR3 has 13 amino acids. The germline CDR1 and CDR2 sequences are SGHVS and FQNEAQ. Between the trimmed V and J ends, which lost 1 base and 10 bases, there was a span of 13 bases. In nucleotides, the CDR3 is TGTGCCAGCAGCTTAGATAACAGGGAATCAGCTTTCTTT. It codes for CASSLDNRESAFF.

This rearrangement joins TRBV3-1 (or the pseudogene TRBV3-2) to TRBJ2-6; perhaps TRBD1 as D (5 bases). Trimming stripped 0 bases from V and 2 bases from J, with 8 bases between. Germline CDR1 LGHDT, CDR2 YNNKEL (reference sequence). This CDR3 spans 16 amino acids. CDR3 DNA: TGTGCCAGCAGCCAAGAAGGGGTTGCTGGGGCCAACGTCCTGACTTTC. Amino acid sequence: CASSQEGVAGANVLTF.

This clone was picked up one time. Other DNA sequences in the sample encode the same CDR3. The chain joins TRBV7-6 to TRBJ1-2; D is possibly TRBD1 (5 bases). The V gene's germline CDR1 is SGHVS and CDR2 FNYEAQ. The CDR3 is made up of 11 amino acids. V dropped 5 bases and J dropped 7 bases, with 8 bases sitting between them. The CDR3 region is CASSRGGGYTF. In DNA, the CDR3 is TGTGCCAGCAGCAGGGGAGGTGGCTACACCTTC.

V and J are TRBV19 and TRBJ2-1, with TRBD2 matching 8 bases. CDR1 is LNHDA, CDR2 SQIVND, per germline (reference sequence). The CDR3 runs to 19 residues. V was pared by 3 bases and J by 4 bases, with 17 bases of the junction left unmatched. CDR3: CASSMRRTPAGDPYNEQFF. The CDR3 DNA sequence: TGTGCCAGTAGTATGAGGCGGACCCCAGCGGGGGACCCTTACAATGAGCAGTTCTTC.

The gene calls are TRBV19 and TRBJ1-1; D remains unclear. Trimming removed 5 bases at V and 0 bases at J, with 10 bases between. The length of the CDR3 is 14 residues. Germline loops: CDR1 LNHDA, CDR2 SQIVND (reference sequence). The CDR3 spells CASSRQDMNTEAFF. The CDR3 DNA sequence: TGTGCCAGTAGTCGCCAGGATATGAACACTGAAGCTTTCTTT.

The chain links TRBV28 to TRBJ1-1; no clear D. CDR1 and CDR2 (germline): MDHEN, SYDVKM. The V end was cut by 9 bases, the J end by 5 bases, with 13 bases between. The CDR3 is made up of 12 amino acids. In DNA, the CDR3 is TGTGCCAGTCTACTTGGGGAGACTGAAGCTTTCTTT. This translates into CASLLGETEAFF. Full variable domain (rest looked up from reference TRBV28 and TRBJ1-1): DVKVTQSSRYLVKRTGEKVFLECVQDMDHENMFWYRQDPGLGLRLIYFSYDVKMKEKGDIPEGYSVSREKKERFSLILESASTNQTSMYLCASLLGETEAFFGQGTRLTVV.

The V call is TRBV7-9, the J call TRBJ1-2; perhaps TRBD1 as D (6 bases). The CDR3 has 12 amino acids. V shed 4 bases and J shed 7 bases, with 10 bases lying between them. CDR1 and CDR2 from the germline V gene are SEHNR and FQNEAQ (reference sequence). In DNA form, the CDR3 reads TGTGCCAGCAGCTCTCAGGGGAGTGGCTACACCTTC. Translation gives CASSSQGSGYTF. The complete variable domain, with remaining parts taken from reference TRBV7-9 and TRBJ1-2, reads DTGVSQNPRHKITKRGQNVTFRCDPISEHNRLYWYRQTLGQGPEFLTYFQNEAQLEKSRLLSDRFSAERPKGSFSTLEIQRTEQGDSAMYLCASSSQGSGYTFGSGTRLTVV.

The chain recombines TRBV18 with TRBJ2-2, with 9 bases lining up with TRBD2. Germline trimming cut 1 base from V and 4 bases from J; bases unmatched to any gene: 4. CDR3 length: 16 amino acids. Germline CDR1 reads KGHSH; CDR2 reads LQKENI. CDR3 DNA: TGTGCCAGCTCACCACAACTAGCGGGTGGCACCGGGGAGCTGTTTTTT. This codes for CASSPQLAGGTGELFF.